Sequencing of this T cell receptor (beta chain) was carried out in a study of identical twins. V gave up 6 bases and J gave up 3 bases; unmatched junction bases: 8. The germline gives CDR1 MNHNS, CDR2 SASEGT. This CDR3 spans 15 amino acids. This clonotype has just a few counts. TCRdb analysed the 5' RACE reads with MiXCR anew, one entry per CDR3 protein. Of roughly 700,000 distinct CDR3 sequences in the sample, 8.5% to 9.5% were seen once. In addition, the sample was reused for a study of yellow fever vaccine responses in identical twins.

Sequenced: PBMCs. The J gene is TRBJ2-1, the V gene TRBV6-1, with 7 positions matching TRBD1. This receptor was taken from a woman younger than 30 in good health. The CDR3 reads CASSSGTEVYNEQFF. In nucleotides, the CDR3 is TGTGCCAGCAGCTCAGGGACAGAAGTCTACAATGAGCAGTTCTTC.